Shown below are 23 T cell receptor beta chains from a single sample sequenced in a study of OX40 agonist ivuxolimab in advanced cancers. TCRdb's table, derived via immunoSEQ multiplex PCR, lists solely in-frame clones and lacks some. The table has approximately 120,000 clones, about 90% seen once. Here the sequenced sample was CD4+ or CD8+ T cells sorted from blood, taken in a trial of the OX40 agonist ivuxolimab. Every receptor here comes from an adult with an advanced solid tumor such as melanoma, head and neck, liver or kidney cancer.

The rearrangement joins TRBV28 to TRBJ1-3, with TRBD1 as a possible D gene (6 bases). Trimming took 1 base from V and 0 from J, leaving 16 bases between them. The germline V gene encodes CDR1 MDHEN and CDR2 SYDVKM. The CDR3 consists of 18 residues. The CDR3 loop reads CASSLYTLRTASGNTIYF. The CDR3 bases are TGTGCCAGCAGTTTATATACATTGAGGACAGCCTCTGGAAACACCATATATTTT. Full variable domain (missing parts from reference TRBV28 and TRBJ1-3): DVKVTQSSRYLVKRTGEKVFLECVQDMDHENMFWYRQDPGLGLRLIYFSYDVKMKEKGDIPEGYSVSREKKERFSLILESASTNQTSMYLCASSLYTLRTASGNTIYFGEGSWLTVV.

Only one count was recorded for this clone. CDR3 sequence: CASSEAGYTF. The DNA of the CDR3 is TGTGCCAGCAGTGAAGCGGGCTACACCTTC. The chain employs TRBV6-1 and TRBJ1-2; D unclear. Germline V gene data show CDR1 as MNHNS and CDR2 as SASEGT. The CDR3 extends over 10 amino acids. Trimming cost V 0 bases and J 8 bases, with 1 base left between them.

CDR3 sequence (DNA): TGTGCCAGCAGTCCTACAGGGGGATACAACACTGAAGCTTTCTTT. It yields the protein CASSPTGGYNTEAFF. V is TRBV2 and J is TRBJ1-1; 8 bases line up with TRBD1. The V gene end was trimmed by 5 bases and the J gene end by 2 bases; junction bases not matched to a gene: 7. The CDR3 covers 15 residues. CDR1 is SNHLY and CDR2 is FYNNEI in the germline V gene.

This chain connects TRBV9 to TRBJ1-1; no firm D call. Germline-derived CDR1 and CDR2 are SGDLS and YYNGEE. CDR3 length: 14 amino acids. Trimming cost V 3 bases and J 3 bases, with 12 bases left between them. The CDR3 protein is CASSARGVHTEAFF. The CDR3 bases are TGTGCCAGCAGCGCCCGCGGGGTCCACACTGAAGCTTTCTTT. Variable domain in full (rest from reference TRBV9 and TRBJ1-1): DSGVTQTPKHLITATGQRVTLRCSPRSGDLSVYWYQQSLDQGLQFLIQYYNGEERAKGNILERFSAQQFPDLHSELNLSSLELGDSALYFCASSARGVHTEAFFGQGTRLTVV.

The chain links TRBV15 to TRBJ2-5, with 7 bases identical to TRBD1. The CDR3 is 17 amino acids. Germline CDR1 reads LNHNV; CDR2 reads YYDKDF (reference sequence). J gave up 4 bases and V 4 bases, and 15 bases lay outside the gene matches. The CDR3 is CATSKGLEGARRETQYF. The DNA for the CDR3 is TGTGCCACCAGCAAAGGGCTCGAGGGGGCGAGGAGAGAGACCCAGTACTTC.

The chain carries TRBV4-3 and TRBJ2-3; the D is unclear. CDR3 length equals 15 residues. Trimming left V 4 bases short and J 1 base short, with 12 bases between. Germline V gene sequence: CDR1 LGHNA, CDR2 YSLEER. This CDR3 is CASSLLSTGTDTQYF. Written as DNA, the CDR3 is TGCGCCAGCAGCCTCCTTAGCACAGGCACAGATACGCAGTATTTT.

This CDR3 reads CASSFSLGHEQYF. CDR3 in DNA: TGTGCCAGCAGCTTCTCCCTGGGGCACGAGCAGTACTTC. The genes are TRBV7-2 and TRBJ2-7; D is possibly TRBD1 (5 bases). The CDR3 totals 13 residues. Germline V gives CDR1 SGHTA, CDR2 FQGNSA. V shed 3 bases and J shed 5 bases, with 11 bases lying between them.

V is TRBV18 and J is TRBJ2-5; 7 positions agree with TRBD2. After removal of 2 bases from V and 2 bases from J, the junction contained 5 bases not matched to a gene. CDR3 size: 15 residues. Germline CDR1 KGHSH, CDR2 LQKENI. The CDR3 sequence is CASSPSSGGQETQYF. CDR3 in DNA: TGTGCCAGCTCACCAAGCTCGGGAGGACAAGAGACCCAGTACTTC. The full variable domain, completed using reference TRBV18 and TRBJ2-5, is NAGVMQNPRHLVRRRGQEARLRCSPMKGHSHVYWYRQLPEEGLKFMVYLQKENIIDESGMPKERFSAEFPKEGPSILRIQQVVRGDSAAYFCASSPSSGGQETQYFGPGTRLLVL.

The CDR3: CASSPGTSKVHEQFF. CDR3 DNA: TGTGCCAGCAGCCCCGGGACTAGCAAGGTCCATGAGCAGTTCTTC. The genes are TRBV5-4 and TRBJ2-1; TRBD2 matches 9 bases. Looked up from germline, CDR1 is SGHNT and CDR2 is YYREEE (reference sequence). Losses at the gene ends were 4 bases for V and 8 bases for J; bases not matched to a gene: 10. CDR3 size: 15 residues.

This chain links TRBV5-1 with TRBJ2-4, with D perhaps matching TRBD1 (5 bases). The CDR3 covers 14 residues. The V gene lost 2 bases and the J gene lost 2 bases, with 8 bases spanning the gap. Per the germline V gene, CDR1 is SGHRS and CDR2 is YFSETQ. The CDR3 here is CASSLDRTKNIQYF. CDR3 DNA: TGCGCCAGCAGCTTAGACAGAACCAAAAACATTCAGTACTTC.

This chain joins TRBV9 and TRBJ2-7; 11 bases are a match to TRBD2. CDR1 SGDLS and CDR2 YYNGEE come from the germline V gene. The CDR3 has 16 residues. The trim removed 0 bases at V and 7 bases at J, leaving 9 bases unmatched. CDR3 coding DNA: TGTGCCAGCAGCGTAGGACTAGCGGGAATCCTACGTGAGCAGTACTTC. It encodes CASSVGLAGILREQYF.

This clone was seen a single time. The chain is built from TRBV7-8 and TRBJ1-2; possibly TRBD1 for D (5 bases). This CDR3 is built from 15 residues. Germline loops: CDR1 SGHVS, CDR2 FQNEAQ. V lost 5 bases to trimming and J lost 8 bases, with 21 bases between them. CDR3 nucleotide sequence: TGTGCCAGCAGCCCGTTAACCGTCGGGGCCTCGGGCTACACCTTC. Amino acid sequence: CASSPLTVGASGYTF.

The rearrangement joins TRBV19 to TRBJ1-5; a weak D match, TRBD1 (6 bases). V lost 3 bases and J 4 bases, leaving 16 bases between the germline ends. Germline assignment: CDR1 LNHDA and CDR2 SQIVND (reference sequence). CDR3 length: 16 amino acids. CDR3 sequence reads: CASSIWGTLRNQPQHF. CDR3 coding DNA: TGTGCCAGTAGTATTTGGGGGACACTAAGAAATCAGCCCCAGCATTTT. The full variable domain, rest sourced from reference TRBV19 and TRBJ1-5, is DGGITQSPKYLFRKEGQNVTLSCEQNLNHDAMYWYRQDPGQGLRLIYYSQIVNDFQKGDIAEGYSVSREKKESFPLTVTSAQKNPTAFYLCASSIWGTLRNQPQHFGDGTRLSIL.

The chain employs TRBV7-9 and TRBJ2-2; 7 bases fit TRBD2. The V and J ends lost 4 bases and 4 bases, in that order; junction bases with no gene match: 6. The germline CDR1 and CDR2 sequences are SEHNR and FQNEAQ (reference sequence). The CDR3 contains 15 residues. CDR3 sequence reads: CASSSYSGPTGELFF. The DNA for the CDR3 is TGTGCCAGCAGCTCCTATAGCGGGCCCACCGGGGAGCTGTTTTTT.

The gene calls are TRBV7-2 and TRBJ2-2; TRBD2 matches 9 bases. CDR1 is SGHTA, CDR2 FQGNSA, per germline. The CDR3 has 15 amino acids. With 1 base clipped from V and 6 bases from J, the junction kept 3 bases outside the gene matches. The CDR3 coding sequence is TGTGCCAGCAGCTTAGTAGCGGGAGCATCCGGGGAGCTGTTTTTT. This sequence encodes CASSLVAGASGELFF.

This sequence joins TRBV28 and TRBJ1-5; D is unresolved. CDR1 is MDHEN and CDR2 is SYDVKM in the germline V gene. V lost 8 bases to trimming and J lost 7 bases, with 18 bases between them. CDR3 length: 14 amino acids. CDR3 bases: TGTGCCAGCTCGTGGTCACATGGAGAGCAGCCCCAGCATTTT. Residues: CASSWSHGEQPQHF.

The rearrangement uses TRBV28 and TRBJ1-1, with 8 bases aligning to TRBD1. Germline assignment: CDR1 MDHEN and CDR2 SYDVKM. The CDR3 has 16 residues. With 5 bases clipped from V and 2 bases from J, the junction kept 10 bases outside the gene matches. For the CDR3, the DNA is TGTGCCAGCAGTCCAGGGGGCGCCGACGAAAACACTGAAGCTTTCTTT. Translated, it gives CASSPGGADENTEAFF.

This chain joins TRBV28 and TRBJ1-2; D ambiguous. Trimming pared 5 bases from V and 2 bases from J, leaving 6 bases between. The CDR3 has 12 amino acids. CDR1 is MDHEN, CDR2 SYDVKM, per germline. CDR3 protein: CASSEGNYGYTF. DNA for the CDR3: TGTGCCAGCAGTGAAGGGAACTATGGCTACACCTTC.

The chain uses TRBV6-5 and TRBJ2-2; D not certain. The CDR3 has 13 residues. Trimming pared 2 bases from V and 6 bases from J, leaving 7 bases between. In germline, CDR1 is MNHEY, CDR2 SVGAGI. In DNA form, the CDR3 reads TGTGCCAGCAGTTACAATAGGGCCGGGGAGCTGTTTTTT. Its translation is CASSYNRAGELFF.

The chain recombines TRBV28 with TRBJ2-2; 11 bases match TRBD2. From germline, CDR1 is MDHEN and CDR2 SYDVKM. The CDR3 covers 15 residues. J gave up 1 base and V 6 bases, and 1 base lay outside the gene matches. CDR3 DNA sequence: TGTGCCAGCAGCGGACTAGCGGGGAACACCGGGGAGCTGTTTTTT. Protein: CASSGLAGNTGELFF.

The rearrangement uses TRBV7-9 and TRBJ2-2, with D perhaps matching TRBD1 (5 bases). CDR3 length: 12 amino acids. V lost 5 bases and J lost 7, with 8 bases in between. CDR1 SEHNR and CDR2 FQNEAQ come from the germline V gene (reference sequence). The CDR3 DNA follows: TGTGCCAGCAGCCCCCAGGGCGGGGAGCTGTTTTTT. Translated: CASSPQGGELFF.

The V and J genes are TRBV7-8 and TRBJ1-2; D unclear. Trimming cost V 1 base and J 4 bases, with 10 bases left between them. This CDR3 has 14 residues. The V gene's germline CDR1 is SGHVS and CDR2 FQNEAQ. CDR3 DNA: TGTGCCAGCAGCTTAGAGGCAAGAAGCTATGGCTACACCTTC. As protein: CASSLEARSYGYTF.

The chain employs TRBV2 and TRBJ1-4; D is perhaps TRBD1 (6 bases). Deletions cut 6 bases from V and 5 bases from J, with 13 bases between. The CDR3 extends over 14 amino acids. CDR1 is SNHLY, CDR2 FYNNEI, per germline. The chain's CDR3 is CASRDGQRNEKLFF. The CDR3 DNA follows: TGTGCCAGCAGGGATGGACAGCGGAATGAAAAACTGTTTTTT. Full variable domain (missing parts from reference TRBV2 and TRBJ1-4): EPEVTQTPSHQVTQMGQEVILRCVPISNHLYFYWYRQILGQKVEFLVSFYNNEISEKSEIFDDQFSVERPDGSNFTLKIRSTKLEDSAMYFCASRDGQRNEKLFFGSGTQLSVL.